This TCR beta chain was documented in a study of blood T cell repertoires in COVID-19. Whole-study context: Sites across the United States, Italy and Spain contributed samples from acute and convalescent COVID-19. PBMCs, B-cell-depleted T cells, or T cells were the source of the cDNA or gDNA that made up the material.

In the original processing: The authors estimated nucleated cell counts from reference gene primer amplification. Repertoires were generated with immunoSEQ multiplex PCR, while TCRdb's copy carries only in-frame clones and drops some. The D gene and trimming were derived from the DNA, and the V and J assignments and clone size from that table. Of 220,000 or so clones listed, about 88% were seen once; the top ten hold 2.9%. Trimming removed 0 bases from V and 6 bases from J; junction bases left unmatched: 19. CDR1 and CDR2 from the germline V gene are SGHRS and YFSETQ. This CDR3 spans 19 amino acids. The chain combines TRBV5-1 with TRBJ1-1, with 8 bases aligning to TRBD1. Sample: peripheral blood. The sequence was obtained from a man aged 50 to 60 who had recovered from COVID-19. CDR3 sequence (DNA): TGCGCCAGCAGCTTGGAGCGAACGGACAGGGTATTTCCCTTGTCTGAAGCTTTCTTT. Translated: CASSLERTDRVFPLSEAFF.